The 22 T cell receptor beta chains listed next were all sequenced from one sample in a study of beta chain features in type 1 diabetes. The study reverse transcribed the entire isolated RNA, so it sequenced expressed TCRB transcripts. The protocol was immunoSEQ multiplex PCR, while the TCRdb copy is restricted to in-frame clones and leaves out a portion. The sample holds approximately 58,000 clones; just under 65% are singletons and the top ten take under 0.3%. General study findings and limits: TCRB CDR3s from Type 1 diabetes patients were moderately but significantly shorter in all four CD4+ subsets.

These receptors' targets are unknown. Sequenced material: stem cell memory CD4+ T cells from blood. These receptors were collected from a woman in her twenties or thirties with type 1 diabetes.

The chain employs TRBV7-3 and TRBJ2-5, with a weak D call TRBD2 (5 bases). Trimming left V 1 base short and J 5 bases short, with 8 bases between. CDR1 is SGHTA and CDR2 is FQGTGA in the germline V gene. There are 13 residues in the CDR3. In nucleotides, the CDR3 is TGTGCCAGCAGCTTAAGCGTAGCGGAGACCCAGTACTTC. Amino acids: CASSLSVAETQYF.

The chain couples TRBV18 to TRBJ2-7, with D perhaps matching TRBD1 (5 bases). Trimming took 2 bases from V and 5 from J, leaving 7 bases between them. The V gene's germline CDR1 is KGHSH and CDR2 LQKENI. The CDR3 has 12 residues. The CDR3, as DNA: TGTGCCAGCTCACCAATGACAGACGAGCAGTACTTC. The encoded protein is CASSPMTDEQYF. The full variable domain, completed using reference TRBV18 and TRBJ2-7, is NAGVMQNPRHLVRRRGQEARLRCSPMKGHSHVYWYRQLPEEGLKFMVYLQKENIIDESGMPKERFSAEFPKEGPSILRIQQVVRGDSAAYFCASSPMTDEQYFGPGTRLTVT.

This clone was counted only a few times. V gene TRBV29-1 combines with J gene TRBJ2-1, with D maybe TRBD2 (6 bases). The CDR3 is 14 amino acids. V was shortened by 4 bases and J by 7 bases, with 17 bases between the two germline ends. Germline V gene data show CDR1 as SQVTM and CDR2 as ANQGSEA. The CDR3 DNA reads TGCAGCGTTGCTAGACTAGGTTTAAGGAATGAGCAGTTCTTC. It is translated as CSVARLGLRNEQFF.

This chain uses TRBV6-5 with TRBJ2-7, with 7 bases identical to TRBD1. Germline lookup yields CDR1 MNHEY and CDR2 SVGAGI. The CDR3 extends over 14 amino acids. V lost 5 bases, J lost 0 bases, and 4 bases stayed unmatched. CDR3 DNA: TGTGCCAGCAGTCGAGGACAGGCCTCCTACGAGCAGTACTTC. Translation gives CASSRGQASYEQYF.

This clone was detected a few times. The chain carries TRBV29-1 and TRBJ2-1, with 7 bases aligning to TRBD2. The length of the CDR3 is 15 residues. Germline values: CDR1 SQVTM, CDR2 ANQGSEA. Trimming at V came to 4 bases and at J to 2 bases, leaving 8 bases not matched to a gene. CDR3 sequence: CSVAPLAAAYNEQFF. The CDR3 region has the DNA TGCAGCGTTGCCCCGCTAGCGGCGGCCTACAATGAGCAGTTCTTC.

This clone was counted between two and nine times. The genes are TRBV6-5 and TRBJ1-1; D uncertain. CDR3 length equals 15 residues. The V and J ends lost 0 bases and 5 bases respectively, with 13 bases between them. Germline assignment: CDR1 MNHEY and CDR2 SVGAGI. The CDR3: CASSYSGVFRTEAFF. In nucleotides, the CDR3 is TGTGCCAGCAGTTACTCCGGTGTTTTTAGAACTGAAGCTTTCTTT.

The chain employs TRBV7-3 and TRBJ2-7; possibly TRBD2 for D (6 bases). Germline CDR1 and CDR2: SGHTA and FQGTGA. The CDR3 length is 15 residues. Trimming took 2 bases from V and 0 from J, leaving 11 bases between them. CDR3 loop: CASSLGGGNSYEQYF. The CDR3 DNA sequence: TGTGCCAGCAGCTTAGGGGGAGGTAACTCCTACGAGCAGTACTTC.

This clone was counted between two and nine times. V and J are TRBV29-1 and TRBJ2-1; 9 bases line up with TRBD2. The V gene end was trimmed by 7 bases and the J gene end by 0 bases; junction bases not matched to a gene: 4. Germline CDR1 reads SQVTM; CDR2 reads ANQGSEA. The CDR3 is 14 residues long. CDR3 DNA: TGCAGCGAGTATAGCGGGAGCTCCTACAATGAGCAGTTCTTC. It yields the protein CSEYSGSSYNEQFF.

The chain uses TRBV30 and TRBJ1-5; the match to TRBD1 covers 8 bases. The germline gives CDR1 GTSNPN, CDR2 SVGIG (reference sequence). CDR3 length equals 12 residues. The V and J ends lost 3 bases and 5 bases, in that order; junction bases with no gene match: 0. The CDR3: CAWRTGDQPQHF. CDR3 sequence (DNA): TGTGCCTGGAGGACAGGGGATCAGCCCCAGCATTTT. The full variable domain, rest sourced from reference TRBV30 and TRBJ1-5, is SQTIHQWPATLVQPVGSPLSLECTVEGTSNPNLYWYRQAAGRGLQLLFYSVGIGQISSEVPQNLSASRPQDRQFILSSKKLLLSDSGFYLCAWRTGDQPQHFGDGTRLSIL.

The rearrangement joins TRBV2 to TRBJ2-1, with TRBD2 identical over 15 bases. The CDR3 sequence is 15 residues long. Germline CDR1 and CDR2: SNHLY and FYNNEI. Trimming at V came to 5 bases and at J to 7 bases, leaving 3 bases not matched to a gene. The CDR3 bases are TGTGCCAGCAGTTTAGGGACTAGCGGGAGGAATGAGCAGTTCTTC. It translates to CASSLGTSGRNEQFF.

This sequence joins TRBV19 and TRBJ1-1; D is unresolved. V lost 10 bases to trimming and J lost 2 bases, with 26 bases between them. In germline, CDR1 is LNHDA, CDR2 SQIVND (reference sequence). This CDR3 comprises 17 residues. CDR3 protein: CATTLGYGGALNTEAFF. The CDR3 region has the DNA TGTGCCACAACGCTAGGGTACGGAGGTGCCCTCAACACTGAAGCTTTCTTT.

The CDR3 is CAWIRGGGYTF. CDR3 bases: TGTGCCTGGATACGGGGAGGAGGCTACACCTTC. The chain combines TRBV30 with TRBJ1-2; D not resolved. Trimming removed 4 bases at V and 8 bases at J, with 11 bases between. CDR1 is GTSNPN, CDR2 SVGIG, per germline (reference sequence). The CDR3 is made up of 11 amino acids.

This clone was seen a handful of times. The V gene is TRBV5-1, the J gene TRBJ2-1; 9 nucleotides agree with TRBD2. This CDR3 comprises 17 residues. The germline CDR1 and CDR2 sequences are SGHRS and YFSETQ. The trim removed 0 bases at V and 0 bases at J, leaving 4 bases unmatched. CDR3 sequence: CASSLDLAGSSYNEQFF. The DNA for the CDR3 is TGCGCCAGCAGCTTGGATCTAGCGGGGAGCTCCTACAATGAGCAGTTCTTC.

The rearrangement links TRBV7-2 to TRBJ1-2; tentative D call: TRBD1 (6 bases). Trimming cost V 5 bases and J 7 bases, with 17 bases left between them. Germline CDR1 reads SGHTA; CDR2 reads FQGNSA. The CDR3 has 14 residues. Here the CDR3 DNA reads TGTGCCAGCAGCCCGCGCGGACAGTTGGGTGGCTACACCTTC. Encoded protein: CASSPRGQLGGYTF. Drawing the rest from reference TRBV7-2 and TRBJ1-2, the complete variable domain is GAGVSQSPSNKVTEKGKDVELRCDPISGHTALYWYRQSLGQGLEFLIYFQGNSAPDKSGLPSDRFSAERTGGSVSTLTIQRTQQEDSAVYLCASSPRGQLGGYTFGSGTRLTVV.

The CDR3: CASSEGSGGQPQHF. In nucleotides, the CDR3 is TGTGCCAGCAGTGAAGGGTCAGGAGGTCAGCCCCAGCATTTT. The chain links TRBV2 to TRBJ1-5; D is uncertain. The CDR3 covers 14 residues. Germline V gene sequence: CDR1 SNHLY, CDR2 FYNNEI. Between the trimmed V and J ends, which lost 1 base and 6 bases, there was a span of 10 bases.

This sequence joins TRBV28 and TRBJ2-2, with unresolved D. V was pared by 5 bases and J by 3 bases, with 7 bases between. The CDR3 contains 13 residues. Looked up from germline, CDR1 is MDHEN and CDR2 is SYDVKM. CDR3 loop: CASSRQDTGELFF. In nucleotides, the CDR3 is TGTGCCAGCAGTCGGCAGGACACCGGGGAGCTGTTTTTT. Based on the CDR3 plus reference TRBV28 and TRBJ2-2, the full variable domain is DVKVTQSSRYLVKRTGEKVFLECVQDMDHENMFWYRQDPGLGLRLIYFSYDVKMKEKGDIPEGYSVSREKKERFSLILESASTNQTSMYLCASSRQDTGELFFGEGSRLTVL.

This clone appeared a few times. One end of the junction is discordant with germline, which a read error may explain. This chain links TRBV2 with TRBJ2-7; 11 nucleotides match TRBD2. The CDR3 is 12 amino acids. Germline lookup yields CDR1 SNHLY and CDR2 FYNNEI. The CDR3 nucleotides are TGTGCCGGCAGACTAGCGGGATACGAGCAGTACTTC. Its protein product is CAGRLAGYEQYF.

The CDR3 coding sequence is TGTGCCAGCACCTTAGACAGGTACTCCACTGAAGCTTTCTTT. Protein product: CASTLDRYSTEAFF. V gene TRBV28 combines with J gene TRBJ1-1, with D tentatively TRBD1 (6 bases). Germline V gives CDR1 MDHEN, CDR2 SYDVKM. V was clipped by 7 bases and J by 4 bases, with 16 bases between them. The CDR3 has 14 amino acids.

The chain joins TRBV23-1 to TRBJ2-7, with D unresolved. TRBV23-1 is an open reading frame, and its role is uncertain. Between the trimmed V and J ends, which lost 2 bases and 2 bases, there was a span of 13 bases. This CDR3 is built from 15 residues. CDR3 amino acids: CASSQPDIIPYEQYF. The DNA for the CDR3 is TGCGCCAGCAGTCAACCAGACATTATACCCTACGAGCAGTACTTC.

This rearrangement joins TRBV5-1 to TRBJ2-7; D call uncertain. Between the trimmed V and J ends, which lost 0 bases and 2 bases, there was a span of 6 bases. The germline gives CDR1 SGHRS, CDR2 YFSETQ. The CDR3 is made up of 13 amino acids. The CDR3 region has the DNA TGCGCCAGCAGCTTGGTGACTCCCTACGAGCAGTACTTC. Amino acid sequence: CASSLVTPYEQYF. Looking up the rest from reference TRBV5-1 and TRBJ2-7 gives the full variable domain: KAGVTQTPRYLIKTRGQQVTLSCSPISGHRSVSWYQQTPGQGLQFLFEYFSETQRNKGNFPGRFSGRQFSNSRSEMNVSTLELGDSALYLCASSLVTPYEQYFGPGTRLTVT.

This chain connects TRBV10-3 to TRBJ2-6; 11 bases map to TRBD1. In germline, CDR1 is ENHRY, CDR2 SYGVKD. The CDR3 runs to 18 residues. Trimming took 6 bases from V and 1 from J; bases not matched to a gene: 8. CDR3 DNA: TGTGCCATCAGACCCGGACAGGGGGCCGAATCTGGGGCCAACGTCCTGACTTTC. As protein: CAIRPGQGAESGANVLTF.

V gene TRBV29-1 combines with J gene TRBJ2-3; 10 bases fit TRBD2. This CDR3 is 19 amino acids long. V shed 6 bases and J 4 bases; nucleotides not matched to a gene: 22. Germline-derived CDR1 and CDR2 are SQVTM and ANQGSEA. The CDR3 protein is CSVIVGARTSGIASDTQYF. The CDR3 DNA follows: TGCAGCGTAATAGTCGGGGCACGAACTAGCGGGATTGCGTCAGATACGCAGTATTTT.